What follows are 28 T cell receptor beta chains derived from one specimen sequenced in a study of blood T cell repertoires in COVID-19. Libraries were prepared by immunoSEQ multiplex PCR; TCRdb keeps only in-frame clonotypes and omits some of them. The profile covers roughly 250,000 clones, with roughly 86% appearing a single time and 1.5% to 2% taken by the ten largest. Sequencing was performed on PBMCs or T cells enriched from blood (not recorded which). The receptors derive from a woman aged 50 to 60 who had recovered from COVID-19.

V gene TRBV7-9 combines with J gene TRBJ2-3; D is perhaps TRBD1 (5 bases). The CDR3 is 15 amino acids. V lost 3 bases and J lost 3, with 13 bases in between. Germline lookup yields CDR1 SEHNR and CDR2 FQNEAQ (reference sequence). The CDR3 reads CASSLGQGYTDTQYF. In DNA form, the CDR3 reads TGTGCCAGCAGCTTGGGGCAGGGATATACAGATACGCAGTATTTT.

The rearrangement uses TRBV30 and TRBJ2-1; TRBD1 might be the D (5 bases). Looked up from germline, CDR1 is GTSNPN and CDR2 is SVGIG (reference sequence). CDR3 length: 12 residues. The V end was cut by 5 bases, the J end by 6 bases, with 11 bases between. CDR3 sequence reads: CAWSRASNEQFF. CDR3 nucleotides: TGTGCCTGGTCCAGGGCCTCCAATGAGCAGTTCTTC.

The chain has TRBV7-8 and TRBJ1-2, with TRBD1 matching over 7 bases. V shed 8 bases, J shed 3 bases, and the junction held 9 bases outside the gene matches. Per the germline V gene, CDR1 is SGHVS and CDR2 is FQNEAQ. This CDR3 spans 14 amino acids. The CDR3 loop is CASGDRVIDYGYTF. DNA of the CDR3: TGTGCCAGCGGCGACAGGGTGATTGACTATGGCTACACCTTC.

This rearrangement joins TRBV28 to TRBJ1-1; no firm D call. The CDR3 totals 14 residues. V lost 2 bases, J lost 2 bases, and 9 bases lay in between. Germline values: CDR1 MDHEN, CDR2 SYDVKM. CDR3 region: CASSLVQFNTEAFF. The CDR3 nucleotides read TGTGCCAGCAGTTTAGTACAGTTTAACACTGAAGCTTTCTTT. Combining the CDR3 with reference TRBV28 and TRBJ1-1 gives the whole variable domain DVKVTQSSRYLVKRTGEKVFLECVQDMDHENMFWYRQDPGLGLRLIYFSYDVKMKEKGDIPEGYSVSREKKERFSLILESASTNQTSMYLCASSLVQFNTEAFFGQGTRLTVV.

This CDR3 is CASSSGSNQPQHF. CDR3 DNA sequence: TGTGCCAGCAGTAGTGGTAGCAATCAGCCCCAGCATTTT. The chain uses TRBV5-4 and TRBJ1-5; no clear D. Germline values: CDR1 SGHNT, CDR2 YYREEE (reference sequence). The CDR3 covers 13 residues. The ends were cut back, 5 bases at V and 0 bases at J, with 6 bases in the middle.

The chain has TRBV28 and TRBJ1-6; TRBD1 aligns across 7 bases. In germline, CDR1 is MDHEN, CDR2 SYDVKM. The ends lost 3 bases at V and 6 bases at J; junction bases unmatched: 11. The CDR3 consists of 17 residues. The chain's CDR3 is CASSFVQLDRTNSPLHF. CDR3 coding DNA: TGTGCCAGCAGTTTCGTTCAATTGGACAGGACTAATTCACCCCTCCACTTT.

The V gene is TRBV9, the J gene TRBJ1-4; D is undetermined. Trimming pared 0 bases from V and 8 bases from J, leaving 14 bases between. There are 15 residues in the CDR3. Germline assignment: CDR1 SGDLS and CDR2 YYNGEE. CDR3 DNA: TGTGCCAGCAGCGTAGGCGGGCAGTTGCAGGAAAAACTGTTTTTT. Translated: CASSVGGQLQEKLFF.

The chain uses TRBV15 and TRBJ1-4, with D unresolved. The CDR3 extends over 12 amino acids. Trimming pared 3 bases from V and 7 bases from J, leaving 6 bases between. Germline loops: CDR1 LNHNV, CDR2 YYDKDF (reference sequence). CDR3 DNA: TGTGCCACCAGCAGGCGCACTGAAAAACTGTTTTTT. Protein sequence: CATSRRTEKLFF.

The chain carries TRBV4-2 and TRBJ2-4; tentative D call: TRBD2 (5 bases). The ends were cut back, 0 bases at V and 6 bases at J, with 24 bases in the middle. The germline CDR1 and CDR2 sequences are LGHNA and YNFKEQ. The CDR3 is made up of 19 amino acids. CDR3 DNA: TGTGCCAGCAGCCAAGACATCCCCGCGCGGGTCACGCCAGGAAACATTCAGTACTTC. This encodes CASSQDIPARVTPGNIQYF.

Only a few counts were recorded for this clone. The chain has TRBV5-1 and TRBJ2-3; 8 positions agree with TRBD2. CDR3 size: 16 residues. Losses at the gene ends were 2 bases for V and 2 bases for J; bases not matched to a gene: 7. In germline, CDR1 is SGHRS, CDR2 YFSETQ. CDR3 in amino acids: CASSLRSGGLTDTQYF. The CDR3, as DNA: TGCGCCAGCAGCTTACGGAGCGGGGGCCTCACAGATACGCAGTATTTT.

CDR3 nucleotide sequence: TGTGCCAGCAGCCAAAACCCCACAGGGATTAATGAAAAACTGTTTTTT. Translated, it gives CASSQNPTGINEKLFF. This chain links TRBV3-1 (or the pseudogene TRBV3-2) with TRBJ1-4; tentative D call: TRBD1 (6 bases). Trimming removed 2 bases from V and 4 bases from J, with 14 bases in between. This CDR3 contains 16 residues. The germline gives CDR1 LGHDT, CDR2 YNNKEL (reference sequence).

The gene calls are TRBV5-6 and TRBJ2-1; D uncertain. V lost 2 bases and J 4 bases, leaving 13 bases between the germline ends. The germline gives CDR1 SGHDT, CDR2 YYEEEE. The CDR3 consists of 15 residues. CDR3 bases: TGTGCCAGCAGCTTAAGAGACTTAGGATACAATGAGCAGTTCTTC. This sequence encodes CASSLRDLGYNEQFF. The full variable domain, completed using reference TRBV5-6 and TRBJ2-1, is DAGVTQSPTHLIKTRGQQVTLRCSPKSGHDTVSWYQQALGQGPQFIFQYYEEEERQRGNFPDRFSGHQFPNYSSELNVNALLLGDSALYLCASSLRDLGYNEQFFGPGTRLTVL.

V gene TRBV12-5 combines with J gene TRBJ2-2; tentatively, D is TRBD1 (5 bases). Per germline, CDR1 LGHNT and CDR2 FRNRAP. CDR3 size: 15 residues. The V and J ends lost 2 bases and 6 bases respectively, with 13 bases between them. This chain's CDR3 is CASGLPIKGPGELFF. DNA for the CDR3: TGTGCTAGTGGTTTGCCGATAAAGGGGCCCGGGGAGCTGTTTTTT.

This chain's CDR3 is CASSPGQETQYF. The CDR3 DNA is TGTGCCAGCAGTCCCGGCCAAGAGACCCAGTACTTC. This chain joins TRBV28 and TRBJ2-5; D gene ambiguous. The V end lost 5 bases, the J end lost 1 base, and 5 bases lay between the germline ends. The CDR3 covers 12 residues. Germline CDR1 is MDHEN and CDR2 is SYDVKM. Based on the CDR3 plus reference TRBV28 and TRBJ2-5, the full variable domain is DVKVTQSSRYLVKRTGEKVFLECVQDMDHENMFWYRQDPGLGLRLIYFSYDVKMKEKGDIPEGYSVSREKKERFSLILESASTNQTSMYLCASSPGQETQYFGPGTRLLVL.

The genes are TRBV19 and TRBJ2-1; the D gene is possibly TRBD1 (7 bases). Trimming removed 5 bases at V and 6 bases at J, with 11 bases between. Germline CDR1 reads LNHDA; CDR2 reads SQIVND (reference sequence). The CDR3 spans 13 residues. CDR3 in DNA: TGTGCCAGTAGTTCGCAGGGGGGCAATGAGCAGTTCTTC. It yields the protein CASSSQGGNEQFF.

This clone was seen a handful of times. CDR3 nucleotide sequence: TGTGCCAGCAGCCCCGACAACAACGCCTATGGCTACACCTTC. Translated, it gives CASSPDNNAYGYTF. The gene calls are TRBV7-2 and TRBJ1-2, with D hard to call. V gave up 5 bases and J gave up 4 bases, with 14 bases separating them. CDR1 is SGHTA and CDR2 is FQGNSA in the germline V gene. The CDR3 loop spans 14 amino acids. Full variable domain (remainder filled in from reference TRBV7-2 and TRBJ1-2): GAGVSQSPSNKVTEKGKDVELRCDPISGHTALYWYRQSLGQGLEFLIYFQGNSAPDKSGLPSDRFSAERTGGSVSTLTIQRTQQEDSAVYLCASSPDNNAYGYTFGSGTRLTVV.

J is TRBJ2-4 and V is TRBV20-1, with 7 bases fitting TRBD2. Germline values: CDR1 DFQATT, CDR2 SNEGSKA (reference sequence). After removal of 3 bases from V and 2 bases from J, the junction contained 4 bases not matched to a gene. This CDR3 is 14 amino acids long. CDR3 nucleotides: TGCAGTGCTAGTCAGCGGGAACCCAAAAACATTCAGTACTTC. Residues: CSASQREPKNIQYF.

This chain connects TRBV6-5 to TRBJ1-3; TRBD1 matches at 8 bases. J lost 4 bases, V lost 8 bases, and 7 bases had no gene match. CDR1 is MNHEY, CDR2 SVGAGI, per germline. This CDR3 has 14 residues. The CDR3 nucleotides are TGTGCCAGCGCCCTGGACAGGGCCGGAAACACCATATATTTT. Protein product: CASALDRAGNTIYF.

The chain employs TRBV5-1 and TRBJ1-5; no reliable D call. The ends were cut back, 1 base at V and 0 bases at J, with 8 bases in the middle. Germline CDR1 and CDR2: SGHRS and YFSETQ. CDR3 length: 15 residues. The CDR3 sequence is CASSLSDYSNQPQHF. In nucleotides, the CDR3 is TGCGCCAGCAGCTTGTCAGATTATAGCAATCAGCCCCAGCATTTT.

The V and J genes are TRBV5-6 and TRBJ1-4; TRBD1 is a possible D gene (6 bases). V dropped 4 bases and J dropped 8 bases, with 18 bases sitting between them. From germline, CDR1 is SGHDT and CDR2 YYEEEE. The CDR3 has 15 amino acids. Here the CDR3 DNA reads TGTGCCAGCAGCGAAACGACAGGTCCGGGCGAAAAACTGTTTTTT. Translated, it gives CASSETTGPGEKLFF.

This clone has only a few counts. The J gene is TRBJ2-7, the V gene TRBV6-1; the match to TRBD1 covers 7 bases. Looked up from germline, CDR1 is MNHNS and CDR2 is SASEGT. Unmatched junction bases numbered 4, after V lost 0 bases and J lost 2 bases. This CDR3 has 15 amino acids. In nucleotides, the CDR3 is TGTGCCAGCAGTGAAGCCGGGACAGAGACCTACGAGCAGTACTTC. Protein: CASSEAGTETYEQYF.

This chain connects TRBV7-8 to TRBJ2-7; a weak D match, TRBD1 (6 bases). CDR3 length: 13 residues. V gave up 2 bases and J gave up 5 bases, with 10 bases separating them. Germline-derived CDR1 and CDR2 are SGHVS and FQNEAQ. The CDR3 reads CASSLQGWDEQYF. The CDR3 DNA reads TGTGCCAGCAGCTTACAGGGGTGGGACGAGCAGTACTTC.

The rearrangement joins TRBV13 to TRBJ2-7, with TRBD2 identical over 11 bases. V shed 4 bases, J shed 0 bases, and the junction held 5 bases outside the gene matches. Germline assignment: CDR1 PRHDT and CDR2 FYEKMQ (reference sequence). The CDR3 spans 16 residues. As DNA, the CDR3 is TGTGCCAGCAGCTACGGGACTAGCGGAAACTCCTACGAGCAGTACTTC. Protein product: CASSYGTSGNSYEQYF. The full variable domain, rest sourced from reference TRBV13 and TRBJ2-7, is AAGVIQSPRHLIKEKRETATLKCYPIPRHDTVYWYQQGPGQDPQFLISFYEKMQSDKGSIPDRFSAQQFSDYHSELNMSSLELGDSALYFCASSYGTSGNSYEQYFGPGTRLTVT.

This clone showed up just once. The chain employs TRBV19 and TRBJ2-1; 9 positions agree with TRBD2. This CDR3 is built from 14 residues. From germline, CDR1 is LNHDA and CDR2 SQIVND (reference sequence). V lost 5 bases, J lost 8 bases, and 7 bases stayed unmatched. The CDR3 DNA reads as TGTGCCAGTAGTCCAAGGACTAGCGCAGATGAGCAGTTCTTC. It is translated as CASSPRTSADEQFF.

The chain has TRBV28 and TRBJ2-5; 9 bases map to TRBD1. Trimming at V came to 3 bases and at J to 5 bases, leaving 13 bases not matched to a gene. This CDR3 spans 17 amino acids. Germline-derived CDR1 and CDR2 are MDHEN and SYDVKM. Here the CDR3 reads CASSFSPGQGHRETQYF. In DNA, the CDR3 is TGTGCCAGCAGTTTTTCCCCGGGACAGGGTCATAGGGAGACCCAGTACTTC.

This sequence joins TRBV7-9 and TRBJ1-2; TRBD1 might be the D (6 bases). V was shortened by 2 bases and J by 6 bases, with 16 bases between the two germline ends. Germline values: CDR1 SEHNR, CDR2 FQNEAQ (reference sequence). This CDR3 region has 15 residues. The CDR3 region has the DNA TGTGCCAGCAGCTTAACGGGGGGCGCCGGTAATGGCTACACCTTC. Translation: CASSLTGGAGNGYTF.

The chain recombines TRBV7-9 with TRBJ1-5; weak D call: TRBD1 (5 bases). Germline CDR1 is SEHNR and CDR2 is FQNEAQ (reference sequence). With 2 bases removed from V and 3 bases from J, the gap between germline ends came to 8 bases. The CDR3 is 14 residues long. The CDR3 protein is CASSLQGSNQPQHF. CDR3 DNA: TGTGCCAGCAGCTTACAGGGTTCCAATCAGCCCCAGCATTTT. The variable domain in full, with the rest retrieved from reference TRBV7-9 and TRBJ1-5, is DTGVSQNPRHKITKRGQNVTFRCDPISEHNRLYWYRQTLGQGPEFLTYFQNEAQLEKSRLLSDRFSAERPKGSFSTLEIQRTEQGDSAMYLCASSLQGSNQPQHFGDGTRLSIL.

This rearrangement joins TRBV14 to TRBJ2-1; TRBD2 might be the D (5 bases). Germline values: CDR1 SGHDN, CDR2 FVKESK. Trimming cost V 1 base and J 3 bases, with 10 bases left between them. This CDR3 has 15 amino acids. The CDR3 loop is CASSQVAGSYNEQFF. DNA of the CDR3: TGTGCCAGCAGCCAAGTGGCGGGTAGCTACAATGAGCAGTTCTTC.